This T cell receptor beta chain came from a study of blood T cell repertoires in COVID-19. The overall study: Spain, Italy and the United States supplied samples that represented acute and convalescent COVID-19. From T cells, B-cell-depleted T cells, or PBMCs came the material, which was cDNA or gDNA.

Per the original methods: Reference gene primer amplification in the assay estimated nucleated cell counts. Sequenced by immunoSEQ multiplex PCR; TCRdb stores in-frame clones only, minus some. The DNA gave D and trimming, while V, J and clone size come from that table. Of about 220,000 clones listed, around 81% were seen once; the top ten hold approximately 6.6%. The V and J ends lost 0 bases and 7 bases, in that order; junction bases with no gene match: 8. The CDR3 consists of 16 residues. The V gene's germline CDR1 is MNHEY and CDR2 SVGAGI. V usage is TRBV6-5 and J usage is TRBJ2-3, with TRBD1 matching over 9 bases. This clonotype was sampled from a woman aged 65 to 85 with acute or convalescent COVID-19. Sequenced input: peripheral blood. Here the CDR3 reads CASSYSGQGGRNTQYF. CDR3 DNA sequence: TGTGCCAGCAGTTACTCGGGACAGGGAGGGAGAAATACGCAGTATTTT.